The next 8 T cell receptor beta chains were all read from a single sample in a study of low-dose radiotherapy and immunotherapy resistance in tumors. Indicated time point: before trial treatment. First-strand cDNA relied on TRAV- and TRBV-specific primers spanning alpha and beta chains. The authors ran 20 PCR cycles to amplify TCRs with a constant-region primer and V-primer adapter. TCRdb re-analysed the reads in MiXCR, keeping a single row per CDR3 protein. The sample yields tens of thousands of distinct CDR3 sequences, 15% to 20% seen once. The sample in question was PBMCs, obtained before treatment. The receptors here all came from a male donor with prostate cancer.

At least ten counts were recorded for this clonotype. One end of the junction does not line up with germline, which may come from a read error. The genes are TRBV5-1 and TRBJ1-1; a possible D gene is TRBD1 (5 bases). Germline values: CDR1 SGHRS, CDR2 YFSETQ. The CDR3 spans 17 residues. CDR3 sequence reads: CASSVVGSRWGDTEAFF. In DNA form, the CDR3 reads TGTGCCAGCAGCGTTGTGGGGTCCCGTTGGGGGGACACTGAAGCTTTCTTT.

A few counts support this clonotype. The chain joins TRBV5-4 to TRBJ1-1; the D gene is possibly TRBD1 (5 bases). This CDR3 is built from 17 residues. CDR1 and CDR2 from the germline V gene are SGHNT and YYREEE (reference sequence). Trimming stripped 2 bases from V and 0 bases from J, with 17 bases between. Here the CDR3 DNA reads TGTGCCAGCAGCTTTAGGCACAGGTTTGGGATGAACACTGAAGCTTTCTTT. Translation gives CASSFRHRFGMNTEAFF.

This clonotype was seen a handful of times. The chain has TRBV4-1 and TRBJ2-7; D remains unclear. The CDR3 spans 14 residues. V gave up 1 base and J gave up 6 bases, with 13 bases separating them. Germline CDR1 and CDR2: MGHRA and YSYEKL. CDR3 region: CASSQAPVAVEQYF. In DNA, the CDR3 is TGCGCCAGCAGCCAAGCCCCGGTCGCGGTCGAGCAGTACTTC.

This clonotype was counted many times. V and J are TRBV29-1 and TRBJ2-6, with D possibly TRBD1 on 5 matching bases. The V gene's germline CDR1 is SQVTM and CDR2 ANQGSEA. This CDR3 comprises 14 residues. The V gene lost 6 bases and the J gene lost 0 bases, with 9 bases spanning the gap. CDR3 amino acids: CSVDDSSGANVLTF. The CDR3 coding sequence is TGCAGCGTCGACGACAGCTCTGGGGCCAACGTCCTGACTTTC.

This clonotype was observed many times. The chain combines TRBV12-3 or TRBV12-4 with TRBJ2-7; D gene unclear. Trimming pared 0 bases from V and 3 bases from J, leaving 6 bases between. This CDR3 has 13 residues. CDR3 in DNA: TGTGCCAGCAGTTTAGCGCAGGACTACGAGCAGTACTTC. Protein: CASSLAQDYEQYF.

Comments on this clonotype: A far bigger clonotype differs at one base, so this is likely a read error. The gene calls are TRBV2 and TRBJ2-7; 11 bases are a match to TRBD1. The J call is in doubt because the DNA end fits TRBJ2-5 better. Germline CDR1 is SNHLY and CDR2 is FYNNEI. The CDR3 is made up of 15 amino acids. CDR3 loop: CANSDWDRGLETQYF. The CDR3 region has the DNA TGTGCCAACAGTGATTGGGACAGGGGGTTGGAGACCCAGTACTTC.

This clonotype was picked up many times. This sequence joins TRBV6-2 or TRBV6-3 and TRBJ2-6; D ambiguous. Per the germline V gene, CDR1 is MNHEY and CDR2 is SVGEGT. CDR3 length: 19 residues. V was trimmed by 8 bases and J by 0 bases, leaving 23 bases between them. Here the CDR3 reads CASHTPSAGAFSGANVLTF. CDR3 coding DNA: TGTGCCAGCCACACCCCCTCGGCAGGAGCTTTCTCTGGGGCCAACGTCCTGACTTTC.

As DNA, the CDR3 is TGTGCCAGCAGCTTAACGGGACAGGGGTACCTTCGGGCCAAAAACATTCAGTACTTC. This encodes CASSLTGQGYLRAKNIQYF. The chain joins TRBV7-2 to TRBJ2-4; 10 positions agree with TRBD1. J lost 1 base, V lost 2 bases, and 11 bases had no gene match. This CDR3 comprises 19 residues. Germline V gives CDR1 SGHTA, CDR2 FQGNSA.